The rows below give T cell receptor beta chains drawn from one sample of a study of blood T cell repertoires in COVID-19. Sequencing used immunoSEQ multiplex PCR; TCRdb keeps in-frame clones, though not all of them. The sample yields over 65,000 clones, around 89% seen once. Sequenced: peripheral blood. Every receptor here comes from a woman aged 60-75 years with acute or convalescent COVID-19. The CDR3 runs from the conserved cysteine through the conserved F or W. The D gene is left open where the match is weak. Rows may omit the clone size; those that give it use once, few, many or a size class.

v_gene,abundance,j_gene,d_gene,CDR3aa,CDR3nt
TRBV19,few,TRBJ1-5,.,CASSPRGSGYQPQHF,TGTGCCAGTAGTCCACGGGGGAGTGGGTATCAGCCCCAGCATTTT
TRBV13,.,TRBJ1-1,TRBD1,CASSRRTGPQAFF,TGTGCCAGCAGCCGTAGGACAGGGCCTCAAGCTTTCTTT
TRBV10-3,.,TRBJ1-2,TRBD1,CAISAGQGPNYGYTF,TGTGCCATCAGTGCGGGACAGGGGCCTAACTATGGCTACACCTTC
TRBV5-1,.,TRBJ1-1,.,CASSLRPAVNTEAFF,TGCGCCAGCAGCCTCAGGCCCGCCGTGAACACTGAAGCTTTCTTT
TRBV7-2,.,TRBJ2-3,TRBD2,CASSFAGTSGRGWTDTQYF,TGTGCCAGCAGCTTTGCCGGGACTAGCGGGAGGGGCTGGACAGATACGCAGTATTTT
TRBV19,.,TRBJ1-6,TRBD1,CASSIRGQSYNSPLHF,TGTGCCAGTAGTATCCGGGGACAGAGCTATAATTCACCCCTCCACTTT
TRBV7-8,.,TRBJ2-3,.,CASSQGATTDTQYF,TGTGCCAGCAGCCAGGGCGCCACCACAGATACGCAGTATTTT
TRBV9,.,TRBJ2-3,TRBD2,CASSEEAGGFTDTQYF,TGTGCCAGCAGCGAGGAAGCGGGAGGGTTCACAGATACGCAGTATTTT
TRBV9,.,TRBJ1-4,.,CASSVGGFGEKLFF,TGTGCCAGCAGCGTAGGAGGGTTTGGTGAAAAACTGTTTTTT
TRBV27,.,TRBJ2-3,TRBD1,CASSPRQGATDTQYF,TGTGCCAGCAGTCCGCGACAGGGGGCCACAGATACGCAGTATTTT
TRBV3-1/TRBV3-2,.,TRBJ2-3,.,CASSPRLGSFADTQYF,TGTGCCAGCAGCCCGCGACTAGGGAGTTTTGCAGATACGCAGTATTTT
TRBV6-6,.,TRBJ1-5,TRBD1,CASSPGDRGIISQPQHF,TGTGCCAGCAGTCCGGGGGACAGGGGGATTATCAGTCAGCCCCAGCATTTT
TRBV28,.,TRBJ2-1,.,CASSSRTRRPGNEQFF,TGTGCCAGCAGTTCACGGACTCGTCGACCTGGTAATGAGCAGTTCTTC
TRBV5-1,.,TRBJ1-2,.,CASSLFGENYGYTF,TGCGCCAGCAGCTTGTTCGGGGAAAACTATGGCTACACCTTC
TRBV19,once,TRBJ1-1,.,CASRYQGGWGTEAFF,TGTGCCAGTAGGTACCAGGGCGGTTGGGGCACTGAAGCTTTCTTT
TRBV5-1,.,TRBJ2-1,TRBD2,CASSFGLAGGYNEQFF,TGCGCCAGCAGCTTCGGACTAGCGGGGGGCTACAATGAGCAGTTCTTC
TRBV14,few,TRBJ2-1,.,CASSQGTGNEQFF,TGTGCCAGCAGCCAAGGTACAGGGAATGAGCAGTTCTTC
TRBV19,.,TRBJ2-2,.,CASTPVGEANTGELFF,TGTGCCAGTACCCCGGTGGGGGAGGCGAACACCGGGGAGCTGTTTTTT
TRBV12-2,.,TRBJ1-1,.,CASRLGRGVGSGTEAFF,.
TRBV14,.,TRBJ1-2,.,CASSQGINYGYTF,TGTGCCAGCAGCCAAGGTATTAACTATGGCTACACCTTC
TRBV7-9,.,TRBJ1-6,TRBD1,CASSLEAGGESPLHF,TGTGCCAGCAGCTTAGAGGCAGGGGGCGAATCACCCCTCCACTTT
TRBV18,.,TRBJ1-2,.,CASSPRQEGYTF,TGTGCCAGCTCACCTCGACAGGAGGGCTACACCTTC
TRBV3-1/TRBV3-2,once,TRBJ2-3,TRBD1,CASSQTGVTDTQYF,TGTGCCAGCAGCCAGACAGGGGTCACAGATACGCAGTATTTT
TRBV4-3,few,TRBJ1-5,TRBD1,CASSQQGQGNQPQHF,TGCGCCAGCAGCCAACAGGGACAGGGGAATCAGCCCCAGCATTTT
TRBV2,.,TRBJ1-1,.,CASSDLDTGNLKAFF,TGTGCCAGCAGTGATTTGGATACAGGCAATCTAAAAGCTTTCTTT
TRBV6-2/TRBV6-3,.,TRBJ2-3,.,CASSYVASSTDTQYF,TGTGCCAGCAGTTACGTGGCTTCTTCCACAGATACGCAGTATTTT
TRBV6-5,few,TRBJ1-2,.,CASSYVGSYGYTF,TGTGCCAGCAGTTACGTAGGGAGCTATGGCTACACCTTC
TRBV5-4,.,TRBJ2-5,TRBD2,CASSLGGGRGETQYF,TGTGCCAGCAGCTTGGGCGGGGGAAGAGGAGAGACCCAGTACTTC
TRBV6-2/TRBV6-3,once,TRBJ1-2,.,CASSLQVAPWDGYTF,TGTGCCAGCAGCCTACAGGTGGCTCCATGGGATGGCTACACCTTC
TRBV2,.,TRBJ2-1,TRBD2,CASSGGLADYNEQFF,TGTGCCAGCAGTGGAGGGCTAGCGGACTACAATGAGCAGTTCTTC
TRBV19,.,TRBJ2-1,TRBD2,CATQWTSGRNEQFF,TGTGCCACTCAATGGACTAGCGGGCGCAATGAGCAGTTCTTC
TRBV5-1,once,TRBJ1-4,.,CASSLGQLDEKLFF,TGCGCCAGCAGCTTGGGACAGTTGGATGAAAAACTGTTTTTT
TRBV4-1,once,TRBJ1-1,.,CASSQDPGRNTEAFF,TGCGCCAGCAGCCAAGATCCGGGAAGGAACACTGAAGCTTTCTTT
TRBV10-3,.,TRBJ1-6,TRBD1,CATKTGETDNSPLHF,TGTGCCACCAAGACAGGGGAAACGGATAATTCACCCCTCCACTTT
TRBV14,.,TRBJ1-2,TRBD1,CASSPGQGASLVGYTF,TGTGCCAGCAGCCCAGGACAGGGGGCGTCCCTCGTCGGCTACACCTTC
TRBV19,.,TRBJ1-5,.,CASNLQGQPQHF,TGTGCCAGTAACCTACAGGGACAGCCCCAGCATTTT
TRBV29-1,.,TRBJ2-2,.,CSARQNTGELFF,TGCAGCGCACGACAGAACACCGGGGAGCTGTTTTTT
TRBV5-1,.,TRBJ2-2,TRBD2,CASSISGRKTGELFF,TGCGCCAGCAGCATCAGCGGGAGAAAGACCGGGGAGCTGTTTTTT
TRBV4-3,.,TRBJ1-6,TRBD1,CASSRTGDNSPLHF,TGCGCCAGCAGCCGTACAGGGGATAATTCACCCCTCCACTTT
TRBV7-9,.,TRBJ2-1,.,CASSLGGPGHNEQFF,TGTGCCAGCAGCTTAGGGGGGCCTGGACACAATGAGCAGTTCTTC
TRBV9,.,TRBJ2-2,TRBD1,CASGQGNTGELFF,TGTGCCAGCGGACAGGGGAACACCGGGGAGCTGTTTTTT
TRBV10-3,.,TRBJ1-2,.,CAISETVNYGYTF,TGTGCCATCAGTGAGACAGTTAACTATGGCTACACCTTC
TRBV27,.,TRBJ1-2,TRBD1,CASSISGQGTRGYTF,TGTGCCAGCAGTATCTCGGGACAGGGAACTAGGGGCTACACCTTC
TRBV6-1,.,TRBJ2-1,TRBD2,CASSEVAGVRSDNEQFF,TGTGCCAGCAGTGAAGTAGCGGGGGTGCGATCGGACAATGAGCAGTTCTTC
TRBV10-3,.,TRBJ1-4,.,CAISGATNEKLFF,TGTGCCATCAGCGGGGCAACTAATGAAAAACTGTTTTTT
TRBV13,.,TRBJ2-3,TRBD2,CASSHSGGTDTQYF,TGTGCCAGCAGTCACAGCGGGGGGACAGATACGCAGTATTTT
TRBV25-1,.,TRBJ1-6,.,CASSAGAGSPLHF,TGTGCCAGCAGTGCAGGGGCCGGATCACCCCTCCACTTT
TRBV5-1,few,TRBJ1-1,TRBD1,CASSTGQGPPNTEAFF,TGCGCCAGCAGCACCGGACAGGGCCCTCCGAACACTGAAGCTTTCTTT
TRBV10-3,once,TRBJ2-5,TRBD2,CASGTSDQETQYF,TGTGCCAGCGGGACTAGCGATCAAGAGACCCAGTACTTC
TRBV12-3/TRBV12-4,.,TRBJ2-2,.,CASSWSSGELFF,TGTGCCAGCAGTTGGAGTTCCGGGGAGCTGTTTTTT
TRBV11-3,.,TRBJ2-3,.,CASSLGGYTDTQYF,TGTGCCAGCAGCTTAGGAGGATACACAGATACGCAGTATTTT
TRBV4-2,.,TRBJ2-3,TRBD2,CASSQDQGLAGEYTQYF,TGTGCCAGCAGCCAAGATCAGGGACTAGCGGGAGAATATACGCAGTATTTT
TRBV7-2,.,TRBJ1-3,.,CASSRRDNSGNTIYF,TGTGCCAGCAGCCGCAGGGACAACTCTGGAAACACCATATATTTT
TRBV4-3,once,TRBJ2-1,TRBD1,CASSQDPTGNEQFF,TGCGCCAGCAGCCAAGACCCGACAGGGAATGAGCAGTTCTTC
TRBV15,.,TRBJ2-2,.,CATSVLSGELFF,TGTGCCACCAGCGTGCTTAGCGGGGAGCTGTTTTTT
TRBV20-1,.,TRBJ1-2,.,CSASYRFNYGYTF,TGCAGTGCTAGTTACAGGTTTAACTATGGCTACACCTTC
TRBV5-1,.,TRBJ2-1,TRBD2,CASSLTSGDYNEQFF,TGCGCCAGCAGCTTGACTAGCGGGGATTACAATGAGCAGTTCTTC
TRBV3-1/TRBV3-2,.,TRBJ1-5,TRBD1,CASSQGGSTGARNQPQHF,TGTGCCAGCAGCCAAGGGGGTTCGACAGGGGCGCGCAATCAGCCCCAGCATTTT
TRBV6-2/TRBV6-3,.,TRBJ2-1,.,CASSYDGRVGNEQFF,TGTGCCAGCAGTTACGACGGGAGAGTGGGCAATGAGCAGTTCTTC